The present T cell receptor beta chain was sequenced within a study of blood T cell repertoires in COVID-19. Study summary: Samples representing acute and convalescent COVID-19 were sourced from the United States, Italy and Spain. T cells, B-cell-depleted T cells, or PBMCs provided the cDNA or gDNA that served as material.

The method was immunoSEQ multiplex PCR; TCRdb's version includes in-frame clones alone and lacks a portion of them. The sample holds about 200,000 clones; under 90% are singletons and the top ten take approximately 6.1%. This sequence originates from a man older than 75 with acute or convalescent COVID-19. Source material: peripheral blood.

The CDR3 region is CASSVTSGSTNEQFF. As DNA, the CDR3 is TGTGCCAGCAGCGTCACTAGCGGGAGTACCAATGAGCAGTTCTTC. V is TRBV9 and J is TRBJ2-1, with TRBD2 identical over 11 bases. Trimming removed 2 bases from V and 6 bases from J; junction bases left unmatched: 4. This CDR3 region has 15 residues. Germline V gives CDR1 SGDLS, CDR2 YYNGEE.